This T cell receptor (beta chain) was recovered during a study of cytotoxic CD8 clonotypes in ibrutinib-treated CLL. The method was immunoSEQ multiplex PCR; TCRdb's version includes in-frame clones alone and lacks a portion of them. The sample has about 120,000 clones; approximately 58% are singletons. The V gene lost 2 bases and the J gene lost 3 bases, with 8 bases spanning the gap. The CDR3 runs 14 residues. The germline V gene encodes CDR1 MNHNY and CDR2 SVGAGI (reference sequence). The V and J genes are TRBV6-6 and TRBJ1-5; the D is unclear. The clonotype comes from a human donor with chronic lymphocytic leukemia. Sample: PBMCs, taken after 24 months of ibrutinib treatment. CDR3 in amino acids: CASSYGQTNQPQHF. Written as DNA, the CDR3 is TGTGCCAGCAGTTACGGGCAGACCAATCAGCCCCAGCATTTT.